This TCR beta chain was retrieved from a study of cytomegalovirus exposure and HLA in healthy donors. Details on this clone: The antigen is undetermined.

V was trimmed by 5 bases and J by 9 bases, leaving 8 bases between them. The CDR3 has 11 residues. Germline CDR1 reads WSHSY; CDR2 reads SAAADI. PCR was performed using 60 Vbeta and 13 Jbeta primers. Libraries were prepared by immunoSEQ multiplex PCR; TCRdb keeps only in-frame clonotypes and omits some of them. In the table there are more than 110,000 clones, 75% of which are singletons. Broader study findings: Reportedly, a later analysis found an Asian-associated ancestry cluster had fewer N-insertions than the approximately 700-donor mean. The authors later found most CMV-associated TCR beta chains appeared HLA-restricted. Rare sequences made up most TCRs, while some public TCRs were found in many donors.

The TCR comes from a man younger than 45 in good health and CMV-seronegative. The chain uses TRBV10-2 and TRBJ2-1; D possibly corresponds to TRBD2 (5 bases). Specimen: PBMCs. This chain's CDR3 is CASSYGGEQFF. The CDR3 DNA reads TGCGCCAGCAGTTACGGAGGTGAGCAGTTCTTC.